This T cell receptor (beta chain) was sequenced in a study of OX40 agonist ivuxolimab in advanced cancers. Study summary: It was ivuxolimab, an agonistic anti-OX40 (CD134) antibody, that patients were treated with. The dose of intravenous ivuxolimab that patients received every 2 weeks ranged from 0.01 to 10 mg/kg. People in dose escalation had one of these cancers: hepatocellular carcinoma, melanoma, renal cell or head and neck cancer.

This clone showed up just a few times. The germline gives CDR1 SEHNR, CDR2 FQNEAQ (reference sequence). The CDR3 is made up of 16 amino acids. V lost 4 bases to trimming and J lost 5 bases, with 20 bases between them. Only in-frame clones appear in the TCRdb table, and some are missing; sequencing was by immunoSEQ multiplex PCR. The repertoire consists of over 55,000 clones, with less than 90% occurring once and the leading ten covering around 0.8%. The rearrangement uses TRBV7-9 and TRBJ1-2, with D perhaps TRBD1 (5 bases). This clonotype was obtained from an adult with an advanced solid tumor such as melanoma, head and neck, liver or kidney cancer. Sequencing was performed on CD4+ or CD8+ T cells sorted from blood, taken in a trial of the OX40 agonist ivuxolimab. The CDR3 loop is CASSWRGSAREYGYTF. The CDR3 DNA reads TGTGCCAGCAGCTGGAGGGGATCCGCCCGAGAATATGGCTACACCTTC.